The following is a T cell receptor delta chain sequence with its context. A much larger clone lies a single base off, so this may be a read error. TCRdb redid the clone calls on the RT-PCR reads with CATT. This sample carries some 1,300 delta-chain clones, approximately 2.7% of them seen once, and the ten largest clones take 35% to 40%. This record belongs to a study of gamma-delta T cells after stem cell transplantation. This TCR was sampled from a human donor. It is not recorded whose cells these are; they may come from a transplant donor. What was sequenced was gamma-delta T cells.

The CDR3 region has the DNA TGTGCCTGTGACACCGTTTCCAGGGGATACGCCACCCAGTACACCGATAAACTCATCTTT. Residues: CACDTVSRGYATQYTDKLIF. The chain joins TRDV2 to TRDJ1, with TRDD3 matching over 9 bases. This CDR3 region has 20 residues. Germline CDR1 is GEAIGNYY and CDR2 is EKD. Germline trimming cut 0 bases from V and 0 bases from J; bases unmatched to any gene: 16.